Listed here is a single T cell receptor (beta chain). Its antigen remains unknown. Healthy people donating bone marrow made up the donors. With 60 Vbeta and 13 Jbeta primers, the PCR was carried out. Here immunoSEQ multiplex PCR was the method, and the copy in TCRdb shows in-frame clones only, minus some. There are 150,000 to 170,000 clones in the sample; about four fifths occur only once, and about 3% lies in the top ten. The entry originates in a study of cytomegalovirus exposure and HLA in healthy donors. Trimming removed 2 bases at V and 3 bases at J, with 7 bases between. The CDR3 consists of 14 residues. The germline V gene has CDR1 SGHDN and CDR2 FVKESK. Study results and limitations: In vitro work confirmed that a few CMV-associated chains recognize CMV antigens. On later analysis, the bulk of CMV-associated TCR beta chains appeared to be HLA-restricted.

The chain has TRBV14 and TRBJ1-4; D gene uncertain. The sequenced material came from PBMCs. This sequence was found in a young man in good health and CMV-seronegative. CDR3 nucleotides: TGTGCCAGCAGCCAATCAGAAGCTAATGAAAAACTGTTTTTT. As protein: CASSQSEANEKLFF.